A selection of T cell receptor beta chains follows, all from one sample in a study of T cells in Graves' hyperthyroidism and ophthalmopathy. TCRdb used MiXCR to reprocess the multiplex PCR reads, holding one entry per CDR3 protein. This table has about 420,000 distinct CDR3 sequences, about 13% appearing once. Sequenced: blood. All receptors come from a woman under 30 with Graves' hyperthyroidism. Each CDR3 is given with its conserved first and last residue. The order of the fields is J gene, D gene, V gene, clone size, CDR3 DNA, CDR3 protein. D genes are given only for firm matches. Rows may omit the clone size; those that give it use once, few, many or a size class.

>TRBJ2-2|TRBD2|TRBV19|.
TGTGCCAGGCCTCTCTCGCGGGAGGTCTTCGCGAACACCGGGGAGCTGTTTTTT
CARPLSREVFANTGELFF
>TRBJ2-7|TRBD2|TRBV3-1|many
TGTGCCAGCAGGCTTACGACTAGCGGGATGAACGAGCAGTACTTC
CASRLTTSGMNEQYF
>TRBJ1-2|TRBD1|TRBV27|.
TGTGCCAGCAGCCTAAGAGGGGGCGGTTTCTATGGCTACACCTTC
CASSLRGGGFYGYTF
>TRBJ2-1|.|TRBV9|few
TGTGCCAGCAGCGGAAGGACTCTCCAGAATGAGCAGTTCTTC
CASSGRTLQNEQFF
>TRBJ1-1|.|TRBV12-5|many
TGTGCTAGTGGGCAGGCACAGGGCACTGAAGCTTTCTTT
CASGQAQGTEAFF
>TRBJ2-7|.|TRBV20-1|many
TGCAGTGCTAGAGATGCGGCGAACTCCTACGAGCAGTACTTC
CSARDAANSYEQYF
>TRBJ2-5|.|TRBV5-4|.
TGTGCCAGCAGCTCCGAGACCCAGTACTTC
CASSSETQYF
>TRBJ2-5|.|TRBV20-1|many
TGCAGTGCTAGAGGGCCGGCCCAAGAGACCCAGTACTTC
CSARGPAQETQYF
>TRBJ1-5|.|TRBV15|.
TGTGCCACCAGCAGAGTAGGCGGACGTCAGCCCCAGCATTTT
CATSRVGGRQPQHF
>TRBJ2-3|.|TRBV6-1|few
TGTGCCAGCAGTACGGACGGATCAATGCAGTATTTT
CASSTDGSMQYF
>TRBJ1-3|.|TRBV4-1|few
TGCGCCAGCAGCAGGGGGGGATCTGGAAACACCATATATTTT
CASSRGGSGNTIYF
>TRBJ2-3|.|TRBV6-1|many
TGTGCCAGCAACCCCTCCTCGGGGTGGGATACGCAGTATTTT
CASNPSSGWDTQYF
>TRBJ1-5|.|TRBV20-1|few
TGCAGTGCTAGCGGGGGGTGGGGCAGTAGCAATCAGCCCCAGCATTTT
CSASGGWGSSNQPQHF
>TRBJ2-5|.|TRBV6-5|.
TGTGCCAGCAGTTACTCATGGGCAAGAAACCAAGAGACCCAGTACTTC
CASSYSWARNQETQYF
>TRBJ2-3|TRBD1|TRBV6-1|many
TGTGCCAGCAGCCCCACCGGGACAGGCACAGATACGCAGTATTTT
CASSPTGTGTDTQYF
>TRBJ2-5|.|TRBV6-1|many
TGTGCCAGCAGACAGGCCCAAGAGACCCAGTACTTC
CASRQAQETQYF
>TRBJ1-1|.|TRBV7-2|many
TGTGCCAGCAGACTCGGACAGTCGAACACTGAAGCTTTCTTT
CASRLGQSNTEAFF
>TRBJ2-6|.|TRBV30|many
TGTGCCTGGAGTGCTGGGGCCAACGTCCTGACTTTC
CAWSAGANVLTF
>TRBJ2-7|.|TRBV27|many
TGTGCCAGCAGTCTAACCACTCCACTGAGCTACGAGCAGTACTTC
CASSLTTPLSYEQYF
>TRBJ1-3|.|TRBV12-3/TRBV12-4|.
TGTGCCAGCAGGGCAGGGTCCTCTGGAAACACCATATATTTT
CASRAGSSGNTIYF
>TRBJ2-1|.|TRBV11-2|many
TGTGCCAGCAGCCCTGCCCTCGCCCCTGAGCAGTTCTTC
CASSPALAPEQFF
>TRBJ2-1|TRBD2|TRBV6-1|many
TGTGCCAGCAGTTTTCGGGAGGCCCCCAACAATGAGCAGTTCTTC
CASSFREAPNNEQFF
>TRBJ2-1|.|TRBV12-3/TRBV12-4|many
TGTGCCAGCAGGACGACAGGATCCTACAATGAGCAGTTCTTC
CASRTTGSYNEQFF
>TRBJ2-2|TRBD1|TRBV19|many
TGTGCCAACAAGGGGGCCGCGAACACCGGGGAGCTGTTTTTT
CANKGAANTGELFF
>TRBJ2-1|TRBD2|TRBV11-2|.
TGTGCCAGCAGCTCACATAGCGGGAGGGCCGGTGAGCAGTTCTTC
CASSSHSGRAGEQFF
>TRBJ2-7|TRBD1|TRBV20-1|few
TGCAGTGCTATCCTGGACAGGGGGCGCTACGAGCAGTACTTC
CSAILDRGRYEQYF
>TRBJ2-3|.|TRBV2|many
TGTGCCAGCAGTGAAGCAGGGTCTGGGGCAGATACGCAGTATTTT
CASSEAGSGADTQYF
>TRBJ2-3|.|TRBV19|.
TGTGCCAGTACCCCCGGCGTAGCGAGCACAGATACGCAGTATTTT
CASTPGVASTDTQYF
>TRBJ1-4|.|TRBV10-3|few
TGTGCCATCGGCCCAGGGCGTTCTGAAAAACTGTTTTTT
CAIGPGRSEKLFF
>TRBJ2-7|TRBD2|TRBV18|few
TGTGCCAGCCCCCCAGGGATAGCGGGATGCAAGGGCTACGAGCAGTACTTC
CASPPGIAGCKGYEQYF
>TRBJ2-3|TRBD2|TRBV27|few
TGTGCCAGCAGTCCCCAGCGGGACACAGATACGCAGTATTTT
CASSPQRDTDTQYF
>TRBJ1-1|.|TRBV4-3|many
TGCGCCAGCAGCCAAGACCTGGACTGGGCGGGTCTTAACACTGAAGCTTTCTTT
CASSQDLDWAGLNTEAFF
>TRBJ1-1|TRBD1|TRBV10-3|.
TGTGCCCCGCCCGGACAGGGTCGTTCGGCGAGGAGCACTGAAGCTTTCTTT
CAPPGQGRSARSTEAFF
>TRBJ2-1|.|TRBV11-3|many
TGTGCCAGCAGCCCAGAGTTCAGCTCCTACAATGAGCAGTTCTTC
CASSPEFSSYNEQFF
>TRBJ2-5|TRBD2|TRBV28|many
TGTGCCAGCACCCAGACTAGCGGGAGTCCCCAAGAGACCCAGTACTTC
CASTQTSGSPQETQYF
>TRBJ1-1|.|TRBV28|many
TGTGCCAGCAAGGAGGGCAGCCGGTTGAACACTGAAGCTTTCTTT
CASKEGSRLNTEAFF
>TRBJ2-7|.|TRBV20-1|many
TGCAGTGCTGCCCCAGAGGGGGGGTATCGCGAGCAGTACTTC
CSAAPEGGYREQYF
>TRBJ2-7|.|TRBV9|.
TGTGCCAGCAGCGCCGGGGGCAGGGGGAACAACGAGCAGTACTTC
CASSAGGRGNNEQYF
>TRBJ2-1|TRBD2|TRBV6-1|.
TGTGCCAGCAGTGAAGAGGTAGCGGGGTCCTACAATGAGCAGTTCTTC
CASSEEVAGSYNEQFF
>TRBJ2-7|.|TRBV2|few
TGTGCCAGCGGTGGGGGGTTCTACGAGCAGTACTTC
CASGGGFYEQYF
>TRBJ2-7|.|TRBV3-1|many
TGTGCCAGCAGCCAAGAAGGCCGCGAGCAGTACTTC
CASSQEGREQYF
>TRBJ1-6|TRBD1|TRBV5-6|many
TGTGCCAGCAGCGGCGGACAGGGAGGTTCACCCCTCCACTTT
CASSGGQGGSPLHF
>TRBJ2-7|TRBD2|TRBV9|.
TGTGCCAGCAGCCAGGGACTAGCATCCTACGAGCAGTACTTC
CASSQGLASYEQYF
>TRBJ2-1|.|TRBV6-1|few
TGTGCCAGCTCTGAGACTAGGGGGACTCTTAAGCAGTTCTTC
CASSETRGTLKQFF
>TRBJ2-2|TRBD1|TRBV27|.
TGTGCCAGCTCCCCAGGGGACAGGCTAAACACCGGGGAGCTGTTTTTT
CASSPGDRLNTGELFF
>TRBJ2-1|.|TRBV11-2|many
TGTGCCAGCAGCAAAATAGCGGACTCCTACAATGAGCAGTTCTTC
CASSKIADSYNEQFF
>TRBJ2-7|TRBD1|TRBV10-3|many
TGTGCCATCAGTGAGTCGGGGACAGGGTACGAGCAGTACTTC
CAISESGTGYEQYF
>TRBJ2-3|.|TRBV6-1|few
TGTGCCAGCGGGTATTCCTCCACAGATACGCAGTATTTT
CASGYSSTDTQYF
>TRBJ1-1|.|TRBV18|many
TGTGCCAGCTCACCAATGGGGGGACCCGAGAACACTGAAGCTTTCTTT
CASSPMGGPENTEAFF
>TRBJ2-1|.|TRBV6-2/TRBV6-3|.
TGTGCCAGCAGTTACGAGGCCCCATGGGAGCAGTTCTTC
CASSYEAPWEQFF
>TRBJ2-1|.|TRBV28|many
TGTGCCAGCAGTTTGGGCAGGGCTGGCAATGAGCAGTTCTTC
CASSLGRAGNEQFF
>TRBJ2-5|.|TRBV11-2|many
TGTGCCAGCAGCCAAAGTCCGGCCATACAAGAGACCCAGTACTTC
CASSQSPAIQETQYF
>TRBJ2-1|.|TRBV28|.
TGTGCCAGCAAACTTGGACACAATGAGCAGTTCTTC
CASKLGHNEQFF
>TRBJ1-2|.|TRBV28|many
TGTGCGGGCGCAGGGAACTATGGCTACACCTTC
CAGAGNYGYTF
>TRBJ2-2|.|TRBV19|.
TGTGCCAGTAGTATGCCGGGACGAAGCCGGGAGCTGTTTTTT
CASSMPGRSRELFF
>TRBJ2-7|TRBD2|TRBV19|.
TGTGCCAGTAGTTTTCTAGCGGAGCTGGACTACGAGCAGTACTTC
CASSFLAELDYEQYF
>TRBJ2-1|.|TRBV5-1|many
TGCGCCAGCAGCCTGGCTCCTGACAATGAGCAGTTCTTC
CASSLAPDNEQFF
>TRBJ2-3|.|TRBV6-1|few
TGTGCCAGCACCAAACAGGGTACAGATACGCAGTATTTT
CASTKQGTDTQYF
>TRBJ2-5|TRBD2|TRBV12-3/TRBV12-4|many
TGTGCCAGCAGTTTAGGTCTGGGGGGGGTGAGGGAGACCCAGTACTTC
CASSLGLGGVRETQYF
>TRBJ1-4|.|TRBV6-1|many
TGTGCCAGCAGTGACAGGGGCCATGAAAAACTGTTTTTT
CASSDRGHEKLFF